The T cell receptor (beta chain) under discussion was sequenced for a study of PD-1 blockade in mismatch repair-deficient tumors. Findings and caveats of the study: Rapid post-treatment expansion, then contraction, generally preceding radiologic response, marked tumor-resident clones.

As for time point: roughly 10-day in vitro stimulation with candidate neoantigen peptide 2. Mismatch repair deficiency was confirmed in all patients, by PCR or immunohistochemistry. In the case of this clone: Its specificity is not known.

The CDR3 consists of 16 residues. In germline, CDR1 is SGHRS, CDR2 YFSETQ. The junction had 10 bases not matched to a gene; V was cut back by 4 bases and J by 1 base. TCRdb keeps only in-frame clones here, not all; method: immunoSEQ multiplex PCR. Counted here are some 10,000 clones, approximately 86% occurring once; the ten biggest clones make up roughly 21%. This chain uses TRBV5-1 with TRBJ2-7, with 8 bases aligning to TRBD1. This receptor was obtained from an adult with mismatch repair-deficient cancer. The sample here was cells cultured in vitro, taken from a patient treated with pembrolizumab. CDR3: CASSVTGTGGSYEQYF. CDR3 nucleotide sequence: TGCGCCAGCAGCGTGACCGGGACAGGCGGTTCCTACGAGCAGTACTTC.